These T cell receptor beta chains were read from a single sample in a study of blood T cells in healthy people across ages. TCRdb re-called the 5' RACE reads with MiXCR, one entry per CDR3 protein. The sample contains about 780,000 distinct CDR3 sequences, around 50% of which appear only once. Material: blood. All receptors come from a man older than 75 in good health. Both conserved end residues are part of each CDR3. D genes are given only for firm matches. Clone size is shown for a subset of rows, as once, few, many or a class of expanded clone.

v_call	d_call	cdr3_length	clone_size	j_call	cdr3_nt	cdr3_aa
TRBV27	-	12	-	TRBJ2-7	TGTGCCAGCGCTGACAGGCCCTACGAGCAGTACTTC	CASADRPYEQYF
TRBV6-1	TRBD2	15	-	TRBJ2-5	TGTGCCAGCAGGGGTCGGCTAGCGGGAGTGGAGACCCAGTACTTC	CASRGRLAGVETQYF
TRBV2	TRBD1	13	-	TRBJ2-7	TGTGCCATTAGGACAGGGTCCTCCTACGAGCAGTACTTC	CAIRTGSSYEQYF
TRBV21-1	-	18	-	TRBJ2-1	TGTGCCAGCAGCAAGGGGGGGACTAGCGGGGGACCGGGAAATGAGCAGTTCTTC	CASSKGGTSGGPGNEQFF
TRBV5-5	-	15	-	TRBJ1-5	TGTGCCAGCAGCTTATGGTCAGACAACAATCAGCCCCAGCATTTT	CASSLWSDNNQPQHF
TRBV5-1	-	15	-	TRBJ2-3	TGCGCCAGCACCTTAGGGGGACACCTCACAGATACGCGGTATTTT	CASTLGGHLTDTRYF
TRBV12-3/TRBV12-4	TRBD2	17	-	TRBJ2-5	TGTGCCAGCAGTCCCGGGGGGAGGGGCACAAGCGGGGAGACCCAGTACTTC	CASSPGGRGTSGETQYF
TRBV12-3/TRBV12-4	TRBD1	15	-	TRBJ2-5	TGTGCCAGCAGTTCCAGGACAGGGCGAGGGGAGACCCAGTACTTC	CASSSRTGRGETQYF
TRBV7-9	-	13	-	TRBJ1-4	TGTGCCAGCAGCTTCGGACGGGGCGAAAAACTGTTTTTT	CASSFGRGEKLFF
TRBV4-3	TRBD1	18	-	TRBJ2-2	TGCGCCAGCAGCCAAGATGTCGGGGGGACAGGGAAAGTCGGGGAGCTGTTTTTT	CASSQDVGGTGKVGELFF
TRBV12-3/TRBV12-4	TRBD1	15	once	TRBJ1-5	TGTGCCAGCAGGGGGACAGGGACGGTGAATCGGCCCCAGCATTTT	CASRGTGTVNRPQHF
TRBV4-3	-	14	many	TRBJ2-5	TGCGCCAGCAGCCCCTTAATTGGGGGAGAGACCCAGTACTTC	CASSPLIGGETQYF
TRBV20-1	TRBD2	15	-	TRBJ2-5	TGCAGTGCTAGCACACCTAGCGGTGCTCAAGAGACCCAGTACTTC	CSASTPSGAQETQYF
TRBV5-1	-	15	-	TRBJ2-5	TGCGCCAGCAGCTTTAGTTCCCAGGTTCGAGAGACCCAGTACTTC	CASSFSSQVRETQYF
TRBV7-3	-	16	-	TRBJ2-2	TGTGCCAGCAGCGTTTCAGGACTCCTTAACACCGGGGAGCTGTTTTTT	CASSVSGLLNTGELFF
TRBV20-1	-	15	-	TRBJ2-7	TGCAGTGCTAGAGGTGTGGTGGGGAGGTCCTACGAGCAGTACTTC	CSARGVVGRSYEQYF
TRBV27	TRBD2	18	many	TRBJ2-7	TGTGCCAGCAGTTTCGGGATCTCCGGCGGGAGGTTCCCCTACGAGCAGTACTTC	CASSFGISGGRFPYEQYF
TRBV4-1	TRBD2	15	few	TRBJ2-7	TGCGCCAGCAGCCAAGCTACTAGCGGGAGACGCGAGCAGTACTTC	CASSQATSGRREQYF
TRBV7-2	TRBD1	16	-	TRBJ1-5	TGTGCCAGCAGCTTACAAGACAGGGGGGGCAATCAGCCCCAGCATTTT	CASSLQDRGGNQPQHF
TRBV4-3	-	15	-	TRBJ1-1	TGCGCCAGCAGCCAAGATCTCGGGGAGGCCACTGAAGCTTTCTTT	CASSQDLGEATEAFF
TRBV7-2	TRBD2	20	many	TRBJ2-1	TGTGCCAGCAGCTTCCGGACTAGCGGGAGTTTGGGGAGCTCCTACAATGAGCAGTTCTTC	CASSFRTSGSLGSSYNEQFF
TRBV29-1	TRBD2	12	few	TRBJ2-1	TGCAGCGTCGGGGAGGGTAGGGATGAGCAGTTCTTC	CSVGEGRDEQFF
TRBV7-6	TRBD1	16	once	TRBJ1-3	TGTGCCAGCAGCTCGAACCTCAGGGGGACTGGAAACACCATATATTTT	CASSSNLRGTGNTIYF
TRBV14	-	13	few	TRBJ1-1	TGTGCCAGCAGCCAATCTCGGAGAACCGAAGCTTTCTTT	CASSQSRRTEAFF
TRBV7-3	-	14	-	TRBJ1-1	TGTGCCAGCAGGCCCTCGAGGGATAACACTGAAGCTTTCTTT	CASRPSRDNTEAFF
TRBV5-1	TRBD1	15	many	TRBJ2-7	TGCGCCAGCAGGTCCGCCTGGGACAGGGACCACGAGCAGTACTTC	CASRSAWDRDHEQYF
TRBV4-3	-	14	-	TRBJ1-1	TGCGCCAGCAGCCCGGCCCGGATGGGCACTGAAGCTTTCTTT	CASSPARMGTEAFF
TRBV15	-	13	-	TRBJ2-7	TGTGCCACCAGGAGGACGGAAACCTACGAGCAGTACTTC	CATRRTETYEQYF
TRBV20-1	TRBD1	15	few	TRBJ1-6	TGCAGTGCTAGACCGACAGGGGGGCTTGGGACACCCCTCCACTTT	CSARPTGGLGTPLHF
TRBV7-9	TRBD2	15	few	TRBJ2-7	TGTGCCAGCAGCTTATCTCTAGCGGGGTACAATGAGCAGTACTTC	CASSLSLAGYNEQYF
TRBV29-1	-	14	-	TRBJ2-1	TGCAGCGCGATAACAGGGTTTTTAGAGGGTGAGCAGTTCTTC	CSAITGFLEGEQFF
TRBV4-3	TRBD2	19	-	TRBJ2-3	TGCGCCAGCAGCCAAGATTCCCTTCTAGCGGGGGGACGCACAGATACGCAGTATTTT	CASSQDSLLAGGRTDTQYF
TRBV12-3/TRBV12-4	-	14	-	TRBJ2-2	TGTGCCAGCAGTTTCCGAGCGAGCACCGGGGAGCTGTTTTTT	CASSFRASTGELFF
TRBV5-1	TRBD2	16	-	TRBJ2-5	TGCGCCAGCAGCTTGGAGCCCCTAGCGGGAGGGGAGACCCAGTACTTC	CASSLEPLAGGETQYF
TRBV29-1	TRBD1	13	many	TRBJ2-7	TGCAGCGTACAGGGGGCGAAGCCCTACGAGCAGTACTTC	CSVQGAKPYEQYF
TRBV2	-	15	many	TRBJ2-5	TGTGCCAGCAGTTACACCTTGACAGAATCGGAGACCCAGTACTTC	CASSYTLTESETQYF
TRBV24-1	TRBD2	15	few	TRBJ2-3	TGTGCCACCAGTCGAACCGGGGGGAGCACAGATACGCAGTATTTT	CATSRTGGSTDTQYF
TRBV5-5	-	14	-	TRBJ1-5	TGTGCCAGCAGCCCTCCGGGGTATCATCAGCCCCAGCATTTT	CASSPPGYHQPQHF
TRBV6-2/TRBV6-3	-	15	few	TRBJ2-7	TGTGCCAGCACCTCGACGCCGGGACTCCCCTACGAGCAGTACTTC	CASTSTPGLPYEQYF
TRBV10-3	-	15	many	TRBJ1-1	TGTGCCATCAGGCCTCGACCGGGCGATAACGCTGAAGCTTTCTTT	CAIRPRPGDNAEAFF
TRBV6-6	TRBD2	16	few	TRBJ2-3	TGTGCCAGCAGCCCCGGGACTAGTCCTAGCACAGATACGCAGTATTTT	CASSPGTSPSTDTQYF
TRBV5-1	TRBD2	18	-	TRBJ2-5	TGCGCCAGCAGCAAAGGACTAGCGGGATTCAGGGGCCAAGAGACCCAGTACTTC	CASSKGLAGFRGQETQYF
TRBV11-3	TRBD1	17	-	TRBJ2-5	TGTGCCAGCAGCATCTCAACAGGGGTGGACCACCAAGAGACCCAGTACTTC	CASSISTGVDHQETQYF
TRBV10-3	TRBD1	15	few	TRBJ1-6	TGTGCCATCAAAGCCCGGGACAGCAATCTGTCACCCCTCCACTTT	CAIKARDSNLSPLHF
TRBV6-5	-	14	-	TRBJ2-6	TGTGCCAGCAGGGTAATGTCTGGGGCCAACGTCCTGACTTTC	CASRVMSGANVLTF
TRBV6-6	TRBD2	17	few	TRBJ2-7	TGTGCCAGCAGTTACAGTAAACGGGAGGAGAGCTCCTACGAGCAGTACTTC	CASSYSKREESSYEQYF